Listed below are T cell receptor beta chains from one sample, sequenced in a study of T cells in Graves' hyperthyroidism and ophthalmopathy. One entry per CDR3 protein, called by TCRdb with MiXCR from the multiplex PCR reads. The sample carries under 450,000 distinct CDR3 sequences, about a sixth recorded once. The sample was blood. The origin of the receptors is a young woman with Graves' hyperthyroidism. Both conserved end residues are part of each CDR3. The order of the fields is V gene, J gene, CDR3 protein.

TRBV20-1	TRBJ2-7	CSADGGGLYEQYF
TRBV7-3	TRBJ2-1	CASSLGSVAGGLNEQFF
TRBV11-3	TRBJ2-4	CASSQNGPASAPSGSNIQYF
TRBV7-2	TRBJ2-2	CASSLYTRAMGELFF
TRBV28	TRBJ2-2	CASSFWTSVTGELFF
TRBV5-6	TRBJ2-5	CASSRTGGDETQYF
TRBV9	TRBJ2-3	CASSQADRTDTQYF
TRBV19	TRBJ2-7	CASKGFDHYEQYF
TRBV12-3/TRBV12-4	TRBJ1-5	CASSSRGPISNQPQHF
TRBV6-1	TRBJ1-2	CASSIRQNLYGYTF
TRBV11-1	TRBJ2-5	CASSLHGQETQYF
TRBV19	TRBJ2-7	CASSTGQVFTYEQYF
TRBV28	TRBJ1-1	CASSLSGPDTEAFF
TRBV12-3/TRBV12-4	TRBJ1-2	CASSLRGPGDNDGYTF
TRBV6-1	TRBJ1-6	CASSIGGSYNSPLHF
TRBV12-3/TRBV12-4	TRBJ2-5	CASMDETYQETQYF
TRBV16	TRBJ1-1	CASSQTEMNTEAFF
TRBV6-2/TRBV6-3	TRBJ2-3	CASSYIWTRDSSTDTQYF
TRBV3-1	TRBJ2-3	CASSQEGTLATDTQYF
TRBV12-3/TRBV12-4	TRBJ2-1	CASSLSRGHRYNEQFF
TRBV6-2/TRBV6-3	TRBJ1-2	CATQDPERSNYGYTF
TRBV6-2/TRBV6-3	TRBJ1-6	CASSNPTGTRGSPLHF
TRBV2	TRBJ2-2	CASSDRMNTGELFF
TRBV27	TRBJ2-1	CASSLWRRGLAGGRYNEQFF
TRBV7-2	TRBJ2-1	CASSSQVNEQFF
TRBV15	TRBJ2-3	CATSRDNFGLSSTDTQYF
TRBV18	TRBJ1-1	CASSPKGPGGLAEAFF
TRBV5-5	TRBJ1-4	CASSSPGAGNEKLFF
TRBV4-1	TRBJ2-2	CASSQDPLVGYGGELFF
TRBV20-1	TRBJ2-1	CSARNLYNEQFF
TRBV10-3	TRBJ2-1	CAIRDASDNEQFF
TRBV9	TRBJ2-7	CASSVKGGGEQYF
TRBV19	TRBJ1-1	CASSIERLMNTEAFF
TRBV11-1	TRBJ2-3	CASSLGQRTQYF
TRBV28	TRBJ2-3	CASSSRGPYTDTQYF
TRBV9	TRBJ1-2	CASTSSPGQGDSGYTF
TRBV3-1	TRBJ1-2	CASSQDLILLGRHNYGYTF
TRBV20-1	TRBJ1-1	CSASSSNPMNTEAFF
TRBV20-1	TRBJ2-7	CSARLAGGTSYEQYF
TRBV20-1	TRBJ1-2	CSAAGTGLSGGYTF
TRBV6-2/TRBV6-3	TRBJ2-4	CASSYSPTKNIQYF
TRBV6-1	TRBJ2-1	CASRRDRAGNEQFF
TRBV4-3	TRBJ1-1	CASSQDAFRGGSPEAFF
TRBV24-1	TRBJ1-1	CATSDSGLRTEAFF
TRBV5-1	TRBJ1-2	CASSLVSGGLGGGFYGYTF
TRBV27	TRBJ1-2	CASSWTVGTGDGYTF
TRBV7-2	TRBJ2-5	CASSQGAGLRETQYF
TRBV11-2	TRBJ2-5	CASSLIRFQETQYF
TRBV28	TRBJ2-1	CASSSPYIWGLAGGNSYNEQFF
TRBV4-3	TRBJ2-5	CASSPSGTGKDGTQYF